This T cell receptor beta chain was profiled in a study of glioma-infiltrating T cells after dendritic cell vaccination. As for the study in general: Between the early 2000s and the early 2010s, patients got autologous tumor lysate-pulsed dendritic cell vaccines.

TCRB CDR3 was amplified from 2 ug genomic DNA or less. The PCR used 60 V beta and 13 J beta primers. Assay used: immunoSEQ multiplex PCR; TCRdb lists only in-frame clones, some missing. This table holds about 110,000 clones, around 90% found once. V shed 5 bases and J shed 4 bases, with 9 bases lying between them. The CDR3 sequence is 12 residues long. Looked up from germline, CDR1 is SGHAT and CDR2 is FQNNGV. This clone came up once. Time point denoted: after dendritic cell vaccination, including at tumor progression/relapse. All glioblastoma patients lacked an isocitrate dehydrogenase mutation. The source of this sequence is a human donor with glioblastoma. V gene TRBV11-2 combines with J gene TRBJ2-7; no firm D call. The sequenced sample was blood, obtained after dendritic cell vaccination. The CDR3: CASSRSYYEQYF. The CDR3 coding sequence is TGTGCCAGCAGCCGTAGTTATTACGAGCAGTACTTC.